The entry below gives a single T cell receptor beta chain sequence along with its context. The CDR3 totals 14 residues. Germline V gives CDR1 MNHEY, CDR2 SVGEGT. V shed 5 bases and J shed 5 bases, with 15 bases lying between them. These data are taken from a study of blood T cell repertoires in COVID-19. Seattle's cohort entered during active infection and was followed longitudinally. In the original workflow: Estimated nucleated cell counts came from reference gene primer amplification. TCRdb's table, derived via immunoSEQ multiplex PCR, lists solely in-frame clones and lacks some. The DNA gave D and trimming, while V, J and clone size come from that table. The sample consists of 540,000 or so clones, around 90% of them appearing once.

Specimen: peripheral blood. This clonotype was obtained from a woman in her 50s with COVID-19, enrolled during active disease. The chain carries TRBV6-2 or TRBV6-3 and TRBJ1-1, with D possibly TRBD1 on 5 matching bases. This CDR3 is CASSRVGPRTEAFF. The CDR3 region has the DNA TGTGCCAGCAGTCGAGTGGGGCCGAGGACTGAAGCTTTCTTT.